This TCR beta chain was found in a study of HIV-infected patients and healthy controls. All unsorted peripheral T cells were captured because whole blood was used without fractionation. By sample share, this clonotype is medium-sized. Reverse transcription used around 500 ng RNA and constant-region primers for alpha and beta. Alpha and beta chain libraries were made separately by chain-specific third strand synthesis with multiplexing indices. One entry per CDR3 protein, called by TCRdb with MiXCR from the 5' RACE reads. The repertoire consists of over 3,500 distinct CDR3 sequences, with roughly 7.3% occurring once and the leading ten covering about 27%. The receptor comes from an adult with HIV infection. The source was blood, collected before antiretroviral therapy.

The CDR3 DNA reads TGTGCCAGCAGCTGGACAGGGTCCGGAAACACCATATATTTT. The encoded protein is CASSWTGSGNTIYF. The genes are TRBV6-5 and TRBJ1-3, with 8 positions matching TRBD1. After removal of 6 bases from V and 4 bases from J, the junction contained 5 bases not matched to a gene. In germline, CDR1 is MNHEY, CDR2 SVGAGI. This CDR3 contains 14 residues.